There are a few counts of the clone carrying this T cell receptor beta chain. Antigen unknown. Sequencing was performed with immunoSEQ multiplex PCR; in TCRdb, only in-frame clones are kept and a portion is missing. The sample holds under 25,000 clones; about 73% are singletons and the top ten take 30% to 40%. This record comes from a study of OX40 agonist ivuxolimab in advanced cancers. On the study more broadly: From roughly 23 to 90 years was the age range, with a mean of around 60 years, and around 83% were male.

CDR1 is SSHAT, CDR2 FNYEAQ, per germline (reference sequence). This CDR3 contains 19 residues. Trimming cost V 4 bases and J 4 bases, with 25 bases left between them. Study outcomes and limitations: By week 6 at 0.1 to 3.0 mg/kg, blood CD4+ and CD8+ T cells had expanded clonally. CD8+ T cells averaged more expanded clones than CD4+.

The sample was CD4+ or CD8+ T cells sorted from blood, taken in a trial of the OX40 agonist ivuxolimab. The clonotype comes from an adult with an advanced solid tumor such as melanoma, head and neck, liver or kidney cancer. This chain uses TRBV7-7 with TRBJ2-2; D is perhaps TRBD1 (6 bases). The DNA for the CDR3 is TGTGCCAGCAGCTGGGGACATTCTGGAGCCGAAAAGCCCACCGGGGAGCTGTTTTTT. This gives the protein CASSWGHSGAEKPTGELFF.